Listed below are T cell receptor beta chains from one sample, sequenced in a study of blood T cell repertoires in COVID-19. Libraries were prepared by immunoSEQ multiplex PCR; TCRdb keeps only in-frame clonotypes and omits some of them. This sample has under 130,000 clones, with about 76% found just once. Source material: peripheral blood. Receptor source: a woman aged 70-85 years with acute or convalescent COVID-19. CDR3s include the opening cysteine and the closing phenylalanine or tryptophan. The order of the fields is CDR3 length, J gene, V gene, clone size, D gene, CDR3 protein, CDR3 DNA. A D gene is named only where the DNA matches it firmly. Size is omitted from some rows. Given values are once, few, many or a class for expanded clones.

12	TRBJ2-1	TRBV2	.	.	CASSGQGNEQFF	TGTGCCAGCAGTGGTCAGGGCAATGAGCAGTTCTTC
16	TRBJ1-5	TRBV5-1	few	.	CASSLGDSSGRQPQHF	TGCGCCAGCAGCTTGGGGGACTCTTCGGGGAGGCAGCCCCAGCATTTT
12	TRBJ1-2	TRBV5-5	.	.	CASSLRAYGYTF	TGTGCCAGCAGCTTGCGCGCGTATGGCTACACCTTC
13	TRBJ1-6	TRBV28	.	.	CAYSGSYNSPLHF	TGTGCCTATTCAGGCTCCTATAATTCACCCCTCCACTTT
13	TRBJ1-2	TRBV28	.	.	CATTGGQGYGYTF	TGTGCCACAACCGGGGGGCAGGGCTATGGCTACACCTTC
14	TRBJ2-3	TRBV15	.	TRBD2	CATSRDLSGGVQYF	TGTGCCACCAGCAGAGATCTTAGCGGGGGGGTGCAGTATTTT
13	TRBJ2-7	TRBV5-4	few	TRBD1	CASSLDRGYEQYF	TGTGCCAGCAGCTTGGACAGGGGCTACGAGCAGTACTTC
17	TRBJ2-7	TRBV12-2	.	.	CASRSPTSGVRNYEQYF	TGTGCAAGTCGCTCGCCGACTAGCGGGGTGCGTAACTACGAGCAGTACTTC
12	TRBJ2-1	TRBV6-2/TRBV6-3	once	.	CASSRGNNEQFF	TGTGCCAGCAGTCGCGGTAACAATGAGCAGTTCTTC
16	TRBJ1-2	TRBV9	.	TRBD1	CASSAGWARDRLGYTF	TGTGCCAGCAGCGCTGGGTGGGCCCGGGACAGGTTGGGATACACCTTC
15	TRBJ1-1	TRBV6-5	.	TRBD1	CASTGRQGMNTEAFF	TGTGCCAGCACCGGAAGACAGGGGATGAACACTGAAGCTTTCTTT
16	TRBJ1-4	TRBV11-2	.	TRBD1	CASSRQGSYTNEKLFF	TGTGCCAGCAGCCGACAGGGATCATATACTAATGAAAAACTGTTTTTT
12	TRBJ1-2	TRBV28	.	.	CATRAGGSGYTF	TGTGCCACTCGGGCGGGGGGTAGCGGCTACACCTTC
13	TRBJ2-7	TRBV2	.	.	CASSEIRGYEQYF	TGTGCCAGCAGCGAAATCAGGGGCTACGAGCAGTACTTC
17	TRBJ2-1	TRBV5-5	.	TRBD2	CASSFQRRLAGDNEQFF	TGTGCCAGCAGCTTTCAAAGACGACTAGCGGGTGACAATGAGCAGTTCTTC
14	TRBJ1-2	TRBV6-5	.	TRBD1	CASRQGEGWYGYTF	TGTGCCAGCAGACAGGGGGAAGGTTGGTATGGCTACACCTTC
16	TRBJ2-7	TRBV10-3	.	TRBD1	CAISDRGTGTVYEQYF	TGTGCCATCAGTGATAGGGGAACGGGGACAGTCTACGAGCAGTACTTC
14	TRBJ2-2	TRBV18	.	.	CASSPAPGGKELFF	TGTGCCAGCTCACCCGCTCCGGGGGGCAAGGAGCTGTTTTTT
13	TRBJ1-2	TRBV5-6	.	.	CASSLGRGDGYTF	TGTGCCAGCAGCCTGGGACGGGGGGATGGCTACACCTTC
14	TRBJ1-1	TRBV27	.	.	CASSLRGYNTEAFF	TGTGCCAGCAGTCTCAGGGGTTATAACACTGAAGCTTTCTTT
15	TRBJ1-2	TRBV27	.	.	CASSPQGSVNYGYTF	TGTGCCAGCAGTCCACAGGGTTCCGTCAACTATGGCTACACCTTC
14	TRBJ1-1	TRBV19	.	.	CASALQISNTEAFF	TGTGCCAGCGCTCTACAGATTTCGAACACTGAAGCTTTCTTT
17	TRBJ1-2	TRBV15	.	.	CATSRDFLATTNYGYTF	TGTGCCACCAGCAGAGATTTTTTAGCGACCACGAACTATGGCTACACCTTC
13	TRBJ1-1	TRBV6-5	.	TRBD1	CASSLQGITEAFF	TGTGCCAGCAGCTTACAGGGGATCACTGAAGCTTTCTTT
17	TRBJ1-2	TRBV7-9	.	TRBD1	CASSPEGQGTRRYGYTF	TGTGCCAGCAGCCCGGAGGGACAGGGGACCCGTCGCTATGGCTACACCTTC